A selection of T cell receptor beta chains follows, all from one sample in a study of T cell changes during pregnancy in multiple sclerosis. The repertoire was sequenced with immunoSEQ multiplex PCR; TCRdb's copy has only in-frame clones and lacks some. The sample has roughly 69,000 clones, 92% seen once. The material was peripheral blood, obtained after pregnancy. The receptor set was obtained from a female donor with multiple sclerosis, enrolled in a pregnancy study. Each CDR3 is given with its conserved first and last residue. Fields, in order: V gene, clone size, J gene, D gene, CDR3 protein, CDR3 DNA. The D gene is left open where the match is weak. A clone size is listed for some rows: how often the clone was seen (once, few, many), or a class if it is expanded.

v_gene: TRBV2; abundance: NA; j_gene: TRBJ1-2; d_gene: NA; CDR3aa: CASTGTSNYGYTF; CDR3nt: TGTGCCAGCACCGGGACATCTAACTATGGCTACACCTTC
v_gene: TRBV5-4; abundance: NA; j_gene: TRBJ1-5; d_gene: NA; CDR3aa: CASSFGQSGQPQHF; CDR3nt: TGTGCCAGCAGCTTTGGACAGTCTGGTCAGCCCCAGCATTTT
v_gene: TRBV7-9; abundance: NA; j_gene: TRBJ2-5; d_gene: TRBD1; CDR3aa: CASSLTTGGPETQYF; CDR3nt: TGTGCCAGCAGCTTAACGACAGGGGGGCCAGAGACCCAGTACTTC
v_gene: TRBV28; abundance: NA; j_gene: TRBJ2-4; d_gene: NA; CDR3aa: CATATGGLAKNIQYF; CDR3nt: TGTGCCACCGCGACAGGAGGACTAGCCAAAAACATTCAGTACTTC
v_gene: TRBV10-1; abundance: NA; j_gene: TRBJ2-7; d_gene: NA; CDR3aa: CASSESTSSYEQYF; CDR3nt: TGCGCCAGCAGTGAGTCCACCAGCTCCTACGAGCAGTACTTC
v_gene: TRBV5-5; abundance: NA; j_gene: TRBJ2-4; d_gene: NA; CDR3aa: CASSSGEAAIYIQYF; CDR3nt: TGTGCCAGCAGCTCAGGGGAAGCGGCAATCTACATTCAGTACTTC
v_gene: TRBV6-6; abundance: once; j_gene: TRBJ2-7; d_gene: TRBD1; CDR3aa: CASLDRSSYEQYF; CDR3nt: TGTGCCAGCTTGGACAGGAGCTCCTACGAGCAGTACTTC
v_gene: TRBV11-3; abundance: NA; j_gene: TRBJ2-1; d_gene: NA; CDR3aa: CASSLTGNRAANEQFF; CDR3nt: TGTGCCAGCAGCTTAACGGGGAACAGGGCTGCAAATGAGCAGTTCTTC
v_gene: TRBV28; abundance: NA; j_gene: TRBJ2-7; d_gene: NA; CDR3aa: CASSSPLGHEQYF; CDR3nt: TGTGCCAGCAGCTCTCCTCTGGGGCACGAGCAGTACTTC
v_gene: TRBV12-5; abundance: NA; j_gene: TRBJ2-7; d_gene: TRBD1; CDR3aa: CASGMTGSYEQYF; CDR3nt: TGTGCTAGTGGTATGACAGGGTCCTACGAGCAGTACTTC